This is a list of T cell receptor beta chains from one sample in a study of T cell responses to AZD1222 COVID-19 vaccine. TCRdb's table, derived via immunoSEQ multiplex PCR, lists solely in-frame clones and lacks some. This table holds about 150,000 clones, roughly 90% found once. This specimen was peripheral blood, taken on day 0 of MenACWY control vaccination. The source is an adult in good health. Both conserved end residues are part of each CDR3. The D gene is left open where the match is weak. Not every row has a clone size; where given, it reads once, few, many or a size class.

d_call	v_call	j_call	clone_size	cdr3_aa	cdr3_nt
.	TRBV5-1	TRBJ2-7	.	CASSLGASGSYEQYF	TGCGCCAGCAGCTTGGGGGCCAGCGGGTCCTACGAGCAGTACTTC
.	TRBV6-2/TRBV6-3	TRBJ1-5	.	CASSLRARSSLFNQPQHF	TGTGCCAGCAGTCTAAGGGCGAGGTCTTCCCTATTCAATCAGCCCCAGCATTTT
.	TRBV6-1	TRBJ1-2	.	CASSEAFTPDYGYTF	TGTGCCAGCAGTGAAGCGTTCACTCCAGACTATGGCTACACCTTC
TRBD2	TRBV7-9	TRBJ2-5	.	CASSLREQETQYF	TGTGCCAGCAGCTTGCGGGAGCAAGAGACCCAGTACTTC
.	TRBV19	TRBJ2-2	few	CASSIAAVTGELFF	TGTGCCAGTAGTATAGCAGCGGTCACCGGGGAGCTGTTTTTT
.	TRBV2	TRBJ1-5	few	CASLTGQPQHF	TGTGCCAGCTTAACAGGGCAGCCCCAGCATTTT
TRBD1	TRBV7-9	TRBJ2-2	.	CASSPGTGGSDTGELFF	TGTGCCAGCAGCCCCGGGACAGGGGGCTCGGACACCGGGGAGCTGTTTTTT
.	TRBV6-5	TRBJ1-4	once	CASSYSRGIGEKLFF	TGTGCCAGCAGTTACTCGAGAGGGATAGGTGAAAAACTGTTTTTT
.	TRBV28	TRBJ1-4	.	CASSRGPNEKLFF	TGTGCCAGCAGCCGGGGACCTAATGAAAAACTGTTTTTT
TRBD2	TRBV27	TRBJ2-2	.	CASSLYRGGSKDTGELFF	TGTGCCAGCAGTTTATATCGTGGCGGGAGCAAAGACACCGGGGAGCTGTTTTTT
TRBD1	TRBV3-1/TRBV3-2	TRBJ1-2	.	CASSQESDRGREGYTF	TGTGCCAGCAGCCAAGAATCCGACAGGGGGCGTGAGGGCTACACCTTC
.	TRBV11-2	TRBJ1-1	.	CASSPSIF	TGTGCCAGCAGCCCCTCGATATTT
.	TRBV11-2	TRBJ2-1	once	CASSSRGAPSYNEQFF	TGTGCCAGCAGCTCACGGGGCGCCCCATCCTACAATGAGCAGTTCTTC
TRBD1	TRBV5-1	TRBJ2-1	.	CASSRDRALNYNEQFF	TGCGCCAGCAGCCGGGACAGGGCCCTCAACTACAATGAGCAGTTCTTC
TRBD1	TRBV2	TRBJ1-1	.	CASSWGQGMNTEAFF	TGTGCCAGCAGCTGGGGACAGGGCATGAACACTGAAGCTTTCTTT
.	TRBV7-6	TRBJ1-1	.	CASSLIGTEAFF	TGTGCCAGCAGTCTTATTGGAACTGAAGCTTTCTTT
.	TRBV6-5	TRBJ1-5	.	CASRMGIERPQHF	TGTGCCAGCAGGATGGGAATTGAAAGGCCCCAGCATTTT
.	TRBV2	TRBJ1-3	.	CASSDGGHSSGNTIYF	TGTGCCAGCAGTGACGGTGGACATTCCTCTGGAAACACCATATATTTT
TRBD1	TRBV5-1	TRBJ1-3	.	CASSGGTGSTGNTIYF	TGCGCCAGCAGCGGAGGGACAGGCTCAACTGGAAACACCATATATTTT
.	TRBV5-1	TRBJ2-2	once	CASEGTGELFF	TGCGCCAGCGAGGGCACCGGGGAGCTGTTTTTT
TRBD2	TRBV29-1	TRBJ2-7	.	CSVGRTPNEQYF	TGCAGCGTCGGGAGGACCCCCAACGAGCAGTACTTC
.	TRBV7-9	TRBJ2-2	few	CASSFLMGDRGTGELFF	TGTGCCAGCAGCTTCCTAATGGGGGACCGAGGGACCGGGGAGCTGTTTTTT
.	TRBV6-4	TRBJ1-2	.	CASSSNYGYTF	TGTGCCAGCAGTAGCAACTATGGCTACACCTTC
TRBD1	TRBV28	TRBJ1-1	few	CASSPDRGAFF	TGTGCCAGCAGCCCGGACAGGGGTGCTTTCTTT
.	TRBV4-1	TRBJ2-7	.	CASSPLGLAPYEQYF	TGCGCCAGCAGCCCCCTCGGGCTTGCACCCTACGAGCAGTACTTC
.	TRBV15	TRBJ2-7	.	CATSRGARAGTYEQYF	TGTGCCACCAGCAGAGGGGCTAGGGCAGGTACCTACGAGCAGTACTTC
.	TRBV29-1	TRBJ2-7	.	CSVGYRGRDGEQYF	TGCAGCGTTGGCTACCGGGGCCGAGATGGCGAGCAGTACTTC
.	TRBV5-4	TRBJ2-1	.	CASSLGGSRSYNEQFF	TGTGCCAGCAGCTTGGGGGGTTCCCGGTCCTACAATGAGCAGTTCTTC